Each of the 19 T cell receptor beta chains below was sequenced from the same sample in a study of technical replicates of blood from several donors. The table came from immunoSEQ multiplex PCR; TCRdb's copy has only in-frame clones and leaves some out. The table lists 85,000 to 90,000 clones, roughly 90% of them singletons. Sequencing was done on a sample of T cells isolated from PBMCs. Receptors originate from a human donor in good health.

This chain joins TRBV7-9 and TRBJ2-7, with 12 bases lining up with TRBD2. There are 16 residues in the CDR3. The junction had 8 bases not matched to a gene; V was cut back by 4 bases and J by 4 bases. Germline V gene sequence: CDR1 SEHNR, CDR2 FQNEAQ (reference sequence). The CDR3 region has the DNA TGTGCCAGCAGCTCTACCGGGACTAGCGGGTTATACGAGCAGTACTTC. It translates to CASSSTGTSGLYEQYF.

The rearrangement links TRBV18 to TRBJ1-5; maybe TRBD1 (5 bases). The CDR3 sequence is 16 residues long. CDR1 is KGHSH, CDR2 LQKENI, per germline. Between the trimmed V and J ends, which lost 10 bases and 4 bases, there was a span of 23 bases. The CDR3: CATQITQPGENQPQHF. In nucleotides, the CDR3 is TGTGCCACCCAAATCACCCAGCCGGGGGAGAATCAGCCCCAGCATTTT.

This chain connects TRBV20-1 to TRBJ2-7, with a weak D call TRBD1 (6 bases). Trimming removed 3 bases at V and 5 bases at J, with 8 bases between. Germline assignment: CDR1 DFQATT and CDR2 SNEGSKA (reference sequence). CDR3 size: 11 residues. The chain's CDR3 is CSASYRDEQYF. Here the CDR3 DNA reads TGCAGTGCTAGCTACAGGGACGAGCAGTACTTC.

The rearrangement joins TRBV6-4 to TRBJ2-3, with 7 bases fitting TRBD1. The germline V gene encodes CDR1 MRHNA and CDR2 SNTAGT. V lost 2 bases, J lost 1 base, and 0 bases stayed unmatched. CDR3 length: 14 residues. The DNA of the CDR3 is TGTGCCAGCAGTGACGGACAGGGCACAGATACGCAGTATTTT. Encoded protein: CASSDGQGTDTQYF.

The CDR3 DNA sequence: TGTGCCAGCAGCTTAGCTCCCCCGGGAAGCGAGCAGTACTTC. Translated, it gives CASSLAPPGSEQYF. The chain recombines TRBV5-6 with TRBJ2-7; D perhaps matches TRBD2 (5 bases). The germline V gene encodes CDR1 SGHDT and CDR2 YYEEEE. Trimming cost V 2 bases and J 6 bases, with 15 bases left between them. The CDR3 runs to 14 residues.

The chain couples TRBV5-6 to TRBJ1-1; tentative D call: TRBD1 (6 bases). Germline assignment: CDR1 SGHDT and CDR2 YYEEEE. Trimming took 3 bases from V and 3 from J, leaving 18 bases between them. This CDR3 has 16 residues. CDR3 loop: CASSWEGGVYDTEAFF. CDR3 nucleotides: TGTGCCAGCAGCTGGGAGGGGGGGGTTTACGACACTGAAGCTTTCTTT.

The rearrangement joins TRBV4-1 to TRBJ2-1, with 12 positions matching TRBD2. The junction had 10 bases not matched to a gene; V was cut back by 1 base and J by 9 bases. From germline, CDR1 is MGHRA and CDR2 YSYEKL. The CDR3 length is 17 residues. CDR3 region: CASSQVPWTSGVGEQFF. CDR3 bases: TGCGCCAGCAGCCAAGTACCATGGACTAGCGGGGTCGGTGAGCAGTTCTTC.

The chain links TRBV5-6 to TRBJ2-7; TRBD1 is a possible D gene (6 bases). Trimming removed 4 bases at V and 0 bases at J, with 11 bases between. Germline V lookup: CDR1 SGHDT, CDR2 YYEEEE. CDR3 size: 14 residues. The CDR3 region is CASSIGGNSYEQYF. The CDR3 DNA sequence: TGTGCCAGCAGCATAGGGGGAAACTCCTACGAGCAGTACTTC.

The V call is TRBV30, the J call TRBJ2-2; maybe TRBD2 (6 bases). Trimming took off 2 bases at V and 2 bases at J, with 12 bases between the two ends. Germline CDR1 GTSNPN, CDR2 SVGIG (reference sequence). The length of the CDR3 is 15 residues. In DNA, the CDR3 is TGTGCCTGGAGTCGGACGGGACTCAACACCGGGGAGCTGTTTTTT. This sequence encodes CAWSRTGLNTGELFF.

The V gene is TRBV6-1, the J gene TRBJ2-3; perhaps TRBD2 as D (6 bases). V shed 4 bases and J shed 4 bases, with 9 bases lying between them. Germline-derived CDR1 and CDR2 are MNHNS and SASEGT. The CDR3 spans 13 residues. The CDR3 DNA reads as TGTGCCAGCAGTGTAAGGGAGGCAGATACGCAGTATTTT. This sequence encodes CASSVREADTQYF.

V is TRBV7-9 and J is TRBJ1-1; TRBD1 is a possible D gene (5 bases). The germline CDR1 and CDR2 sequences are SEHNR and FQNEAQ (reference sequence). The length of the CDR3 is 17 residues. Deletions cut 0 bases from V and 0 bases from J, with 14 bases between. Here the CDR3 reads CASSLAGTRTLNTEAFF. CDR3 in DNA: TGTGCCAGCAGCTTAGCGGGGACTCGAACTCTGAACACTGAAGCTTTCTTT.

This sequence joins TRBV14 and TRBJ2-5; D is undetermined. The CDR3 is 14 amino acids. Germline CDR1 reads SGHDN; CDR2 reads FVKESK. Trimming left V 0 bases short and J 0 bases short, with 5 bases between. CDR3: CASSQDSNQETQYF. The CDR3 DNA is TGTGCCAGCAGCCAAGACAGTAACCAAGAGACCCAGTACTTC.

The chain joins TRBV6-5 to TRBJ2-7; 7 bases are shared with TRBD1. Germline V gives CDR1 MNHEY, CDR2 SVGAGI. V dropped 2 bases and J dropped 0; count of bases not matched to a gene: 4. The CDR3 length is 15 residues. CDR3 nucleotide sequence: TGTGCCAGCAGTTACGACAGGGAAAGCTCCTACGAGCAGTACTTC. It translates to CASSYDRESSYEQYF.

This sequence joins TRBV10-3 and TRBJ2-5; 9 bases match TRBD1. CDR3 length equals 15 residues. J lost 7 bases, V lost 0 bases, and 6 bases had no gene match. Germline loops: CDR1 ENHRY, CDR2 SYGVKD. CDR3 sequence: CAISESPGQGVTQYF. CDR3 coding DNA: TGTGCCATCAGTGAGTCGCCGGGACAGGGTGTGACCCAGTACTTC.

The gene calls are TRBV27 and TRBJ2-3; D unclear. V was shortened by 6 bases and J by 1 base, with 5 bases between the two germline ends. Germline V lookup: CDR1 MNHEY, CDR2 SMNVEV (reference sequence). The CDR3 contains 12 residues. Written as DNA, the CDR3 is TGTGCCAGCAGAATCGGCACAGATACGCAGTATTTT. It yields the protein CASRIGTDTQYF.

V and J are TRBV4-2 and TRBJ2-1, with 10 bases aligning to TRBD2. The germline V gene has CDR1 LGHNA and CDR2 YNFKEQ. This CDR3 is 17 amino acids long. J gave up 6 bases and V 4 bases, and 12 bases lay outside the gene matches. CDR3 sequence (DNA): TGTGCCAGCAGCCCCTTCCCAACAGCGGGGGGGATCAATGAGCAGTTCTTC. This codes for CASSPFPTAGGINEQFF.

The chain is built from TRBV19 and TRBJ1-4, with a weak D call TRBD1 (6 bases). V shed 5 bases and J shed 3 bases, with 16 bases lying between them. Germline CDR1 reads LNHDA; CDR2 reads SQIVND (reference sequence). This CDR3 contains 16 residues. The CDR3 nucleotides are TGTGCCAGTAGTTCGGACAGCCCCTGGGCTAATGAAAAACTGTTTTTT. The encoded protein is CASSSDSPWANEKLFF.

The chain links TRBV19 to TRBJ1-5, with 8 bases matching TRBD1. Trimming cost V 5 bases and J 5 bases; bases outside gene matches: 5. CDR1 is LNHDA, CDR2 SQIVND, per germline (reference sequence). This CDR3 is 14 amino acids long. CDR3 nucleotides: TGTGCCAGTAGTCCAGGACAGGGCTATCAGCCCCAGCATTTT. The encoded protein is CASSPGQGYQPQHF.

V gene TRBV9 combines with J gene TRBJ1-4; possibly TRBD1 for D (5 bases). The CDR3 covers 15 residues. From germline, CDR1 is SGDLS and CDR2 YYNGEE. The V gene lost 3 bases and the J gene lost 8 bases, with 17 bases spanning the gap. The CDR3 region has the DNA TGTGCCAGCAGCGCCATAGGGGCGCGGCGGGAAAAACTGTTTTTT. Its translation is CASSAIGARREKLFF.